This T cell receptor (beta chain) was sequenced for a study of T cells in Graves' hyperthyroidism and ophthalmopathy. TCR beta CDR3 sequences were amplified from RNA transcripts. First-round RT-PCR of the TCR CDR3 relied on the HTBI primer set. Each CDR3 protein gets one entry after TCRdb re-called the multiplex PCR reads with MiXCR. The table has approximately 360,000 distinct CDR3 sequences, 20% to 25% seen once. Graves' hyperthyroidism without ophthalmopathy progression within 18 months was termed stable. CDR1 is LNHDA, CDR2 SQIVND, per germline (reference sequence). The V end lost 6 bases, the J end lost 7 bases, and 10 bases lay between the germline ends. The CDR3 covers 13 residues.

The rearrangement joins TRBV19 to TRBJ1-6; maybe TRBD1 (5 bases). The specimen was blood. This TCR came from a man in his fifties or sixties with Graves' hyperthyroidism. The DNA for the CDR3 is TGTGCCAGTAGAGTGGGGGAGAATTCACCCCTCCACTTT. Residues: CASRVGENSPLHF.